Sequencing of this T cell receptor (beta chain) was carried out in a study of technical replicates of blood from a few donors. Some clones are missing from TCRdb's copy, which holds only in-frame ones; the method was immunoSEQ multiplex PCR. The sample has around 29,000 clones, approximately 90% seen once. Sequencing was carried out using PBMCs. The clonotype originates from a human donor in good health. Some clones in this sample may be carry-over from other donors' samples.

The CDR3 DNA follows: TGTGCCAGCAGCTTAAGTGGGGCAGGGAATTATGGCTACACCTTC. Translation: CASSLSGAGNYGYTF. The chain has TRBV7-3 and TRBJ1-2; perhaps TRBD1 as D (5 bases). The V end lost 1 base, the J end lost 5 bases, and 14 bases lay between the germline ends. The CDR3 totals 15 residues. CDR1 is SGHTA and CDR2 is FQGTGA in the germline V gene.